There are many counts of the clone carrying this T cell receptor beta chain. Its antigen is undetermined. Study-wide results and caveats: The TCR gene usage of tumor memory CD4+ T cells clustered together with blood and lymph node memory CD4+ cells and with lymph node naive CD4+ cells. Tumor Treg TCRs overlapped most with tumor naive CD4+ cells. The larger-cohort validation was restricted to a single TCR beta V-J rearrangement rather than whole repertoires.

Semi-nested PCR with Nested Universal Primer A followed constant-region reverse priming of full-length variable regions. TCRdb itself ran the 5' RACE reads through MiXCR, one entry per CDR3 protein. Among roughly 42,000 distinct CDR3 sequences listed, less than 25% were seen once. Germline V gene data show CDR1 as SGDLS and CDR2 as YYNGEE. Trimming removed 3 bases from V and 4 bases from J; junction bases left unmatched: 7. The CDR3 contains 15 residues. Tregs were sorted as CD4+CD25+CD127-/low cells. The chain uses TRBV9 and TRBJ1-2; 9 nucleotides match TRBD1. The receptor's source is a female donor with breast cancer. Sequencing was done on a sample of Tregs sorted from blood. CDR3 coding DNA: TGTGCCAGCAGCGATGGGACAGGGATAATCTATGGCTACACCTTC. It encodes CASSDGTGIIYGYTF.